The clone carrying this T cell receptor (beta chain) came up many times. Its antigen is still unknown. This specimen belongs to a study of PD-1 blockade in classical Hodgkin lymphoma. Study conclusions and caveats: The CD4+ diversity rise by C4D1 was clearest in complete responders. In newly diagnosed patients, baseline TCR diversity was reportedly below that of healthy donors. Patients excluded were those beginning nivolumab under 1 year after ASCT.

Every patient was affected by relapse after autologous stem cell transplantation, while exposure to brentuximab vedotin was not uniform. Complete response, partial response or progressive disease was recorded as best response. This table comes from immunoSEQ multiplex PCR, and its TCRdb copy is limited to in-frame clones, with some not included. This sample has some 50,000 clones, with about three quarters found just once. The sequence was obtained from a human donor with classical Hodgkin lymphoma. Sequencing was performed on peripheral blood mononuclear cells (PBMCs), taken at baseline.

For the CDR3, the DNA is TGTGCCACCCAGAAAATGAACACCGGGGAGCTGTTTTTT. Translated, it gives CATQKMNTGELFF. This rearrangement joins TRBV6-5 to TRBJ2-2; D gene uncertain. CDR3 length: 13 residues. The ends were cut back, 10 bases at V and 1 base at J, with 10 bases in the middle. Germline-derived CDR1 and CDR2 are MNHEY and SVGAGI.